Below, 22 T cell receptor beta chains from the same sample are listed, as sequenced in a study of blood T cell repertoires in COVID-19. The table came from immunoSEQ multiplex PCR; TCRdb's copy has only in-frame clones and leaves some out. The table lists approximately 160,000 clones, around nine tenths of them singletons. The sequenced material came from peripheral blood. These receptors came from a man aged 60-69 years with active or convalescent COVID-19.

The CDR3 is CASSFRPKGEKLFF. In DNA, the CDR3 is TGTGCCAGTAGTTTCCGCCCCAAGGGGGAAAAACTGTTTTTT. The chain uses TRBV19 and TRBJ1-4; possible D gene TRBD1, 5 bases. The CDR3 has 14 amino acids. The V and J ends lost 5 bases and 8 bases respectively, with 15 bases between them. Germline lookup yields CDR1 LNHDA and CDR2 SQIVND (reference sequence).

This clone was observed a single time. V gene TRBV6-5 combines with J gene TRBJ1-2; TRBD1 is a possible D gene (6 bases). Germline V gene sequence: CDR1 MNHEY, CDR2 SVGAGI. The V end was cut by 5 bases, the J end by 4 bases, with 11 bases between. The CDR3 is made up of 13 amino acids. This chain's CDR3 is CASSTGLTYGYTF. The CDR3 DNA sequence: TGTGCCAGCAGTACAGGGCTGACCTATGGCTACACCTTC.

V gene TRBV5-1 combines with J gene TRBJ2-3, with 12 bases fitting TRBD1. Germline CDR1 and CDR2: SGHRS and YFSETQ. This CDR3 is built from 16 residues. Trimming cost V 2 bases and J 5 bases; bases outside gene matches: 6. The CDR3 bases are TGCGCCAGCAGCTTTCGGGACAGGGGGCAAGGAGATACGCAGTATTTT. It codes for CASSFRDRGQGDTQYF.

The chain uses TRBV19 and TRBJ2-5; 7 bases are a match to TRBD1. There are 17 residues in the CDR3. After removal of 3 bases from V and 1 base from J, the junction contained 11 bases not matched to a gene. In germline, CDR1 is LNHDA, CDR2 SQIVND (reference sequence). CDR3 loop: CASSMGQGVPGQETQYF. In DNA form, the CDR3 reads TGTGCCAGTAGTATGGGGCAGGGGGTGCCCGGCCAAGAGACCCAGTACTTC.

The V gene is TRBV6-5, the J gene TRBJ1-3; tentatively, D is TRBD1 (5 bases). The germline V gene has CDR1 MNHEY and CDR2 SVGAGI. The CDR3 extends over 14 amino acids. Trimming pared 8 bases from V and 4 bases from J, leaving 15 bases between. This CDR3 is CASLSGLAGNTIYF. CDR3 DNA sequence: TGTGCCAGCCTGTCAGGGCTTGCCGGAAACACCATATATTTT.

The chain joins TRBV14 to TRBJ1-2; D gene uncertain. CDR3 length: 15 amino acids. Germline V gene data show CDR1 as SGHDN and CDR2 as FVKESK. V lost 3 bases and J lost 4, with 15 bases in between. The CDR3 loop reads CASSQTEGSIYGYTF. DNA for the CDR3: TGTGCCAGCAGCCAGACGGAGGGATCGATCTATGGCTACACCTTC.

The chain couples TRBV6-2 or TRBV6-3 to TRBJ2-7, with D perhaps TRBD2 (6 bases). CDR3 length: 15 amino acids. V was clipped by 5 bases and J by 1 base, with 15 bases between them. Germline V gene lookup returns CDR1 MNHEY and CDR2 SVGEGT. The CDR3 sequence is CASSQGTVGSYEQYF. CDR3 nucleotide sequence: TGTGCCAGCAGTCAAGGGACTGTGGGATCCTACGAGCAGTACTTC.

This chain uses TRBV27 with TRBJ1-4; D ambiguous. V was clipped by 5 bases and J by 5 bases, with 15 bases between them. The CDR3 runs to 15 residues. The germline gives CDR1 MNHEY, CDR2 SMNVEV (reference sequence). The CDR3 region is CASSPNPDLNEKLFF. CDR3 bases: TGTGCCAGCAGTCCCAATCCGGACTTGAATGAAAAACTGTTTTTT.

The gene calls are TRBV5-1 and TRBJ2-5; D perhaps matches TRBD2 (6 bases). This CDR3 contains 14 residues. Trimming left V 0 bases short and J 5 bases short, with 11 bases between. CDR1 is SGHRS and CDR2 is YFSETQ in the germline V gene. CDR3 coding DNA: TGCGCCAGCAGCTTGGTGCCGGGGAGGGAGACCCAGTACTTC. Translating gives CASSLVPGRETQYF.

This clone has just one count. The chain combines TRBV27 with TRBJ2-1; 8 bases align to TRBD1. The V and J ends lost 1 base and 6 bases, in that order; junction bases with no gene match: 11. The CDR3 consists of 17 residues. Germline V gene sequence: CDR1 MNHEY, CDR2 SMNVEV (reference sequence). As DNA, the CDR3 is TGTGCCAGCAGTTTATACGCTCTGCGACAGGGGTTCAATGAGCAGTTCTTC. This codes for CASSLYALRQGFNEQFF.

The V gene is TRBV7-2, the J gene TRBJ2-7; a weak D match, TRBD2 (5 bases). Germline V gene data show CDR1 as SGHTA and CDR2 as FQGNSA. Deletions cut 2 bases from V and 0 bases from J, with 8 bases between. This CDR3 contains 14 residues. The DNA of the CDR3 is TGTGCCAGCAGCTTACAGACTAACTCCTACGAGCAGTACTTC. The encoded protein is CASSLQTNSYEQYF. Drawing the rest from reference TRBV7-2 and TRBJ2-7, the complete variable domain is GAGVSQSPSNKVTEKGKDVELRCDPISGHTALYWYRQSLGQGLEFLIYFQGNSAPDKSGLPSDRFSAERTGGSVSTLTIQRTQQEDSAVYLCASSLQTNSYEQYFGPGTRLTVT.

V and J are TRBV2 and TRBJ2-2; 10 bases match TRBD2. The CDR3 runs to 15 residues. Germline CDR1 and CDR2: SNHLY and FYNNEI. Unmatched junction bases numbered 10, after V lost 11 bases and J lost 4 bases. The CDR3 loop is CACTPSGSPTGELFF. The CDR3, as DNA: TGTGCCTGCACCCCTAGCGGGAGCCCCACCGGGGAGCTGTTTTTT.

Here the CDR3 reads CASTPQGGATEAFF. CDR3 nucleotide sequence: TGTGCCAGCACCCCACAGGGGGGGGCCACTGAAGCTTTCTTT. The chain uses TRBV7-2 and TRBJ1-1; TRBD1 agrees at 8 bases. Germline CDR1 and CDR2: SGHTA and FQGNSA. V was clipped by 7 bases and J by 4 bases; unmatched bases: 8. This CDR3 has 14 amino acids. The full variable domain, in which reference TRBV7-2 and TRBJ1-1 provide the parts outside the CDR3, is GAGVSQSPSNKVTEKGKDVELRCDPISGHTALYWYRQSLGQGLEFLIYFQGNSAPDKSGLPSDRFSAERTGGSVSTLTIQRTQQEDSAVYLCASTPQGGATEAFFGQGTRLTVV.

The DNA for the CDR3 is TGTGCCAGCAGTTTAGGGACACAGGGGCGGCAGCCCCAGCATTTT. Translation: CASSLGTQGRQPQHF. This chain links TRBV28 with TRBJ1-5; the match to TRBD1 covers 7 bases. The CDR3 is 15 amino acids. The V gene end was trimmed by 2 bases and the J gene end by 7 bases; junction bases not matched to a gene: 8. CDR1 is MDHEN, CDR2 SYDVKM, per germline.

The chain uses TRBV7-9 and TRBJ1-1; D remains unclear. The V end lost 2 bases, the J end lost 1 base, and 8 bases lay between the germline ends. Germline CDR1 reads SEHNR; CDR2 reads FQNEAQ (reference sequence). CDR3 length equals 14 residues. The CDR3 sequence: CASSLYLRNTEAFF. The DNA for the CDR3 is TGTGCCAGCAGCTTATACCTCAGGAACACTGAAGCTTTCTTT. Together with reference TRBV7-9 and TRBJ1-1, the CDR3 gives the full variable domain: DTGVSQNPRHKITKRGQNVTFRCDPISEHNRLYWYRQTLGQGPEFLTYFQNEAQLEKSRLLSDRFSAERPKGSFSTLEIQRTEQGDSAMYLCASSLYLRNTEAFFGQGTRLTVV.

The J gene is TRBJ2-7, the V gene TRBV5-1; 10 bases map to TRBD2. CDR1 SGHRS and CDR2 YFSETQ come from the germline V gene. Trimming removed 0 bases from V and 5 bases from J; junction bases left unmatched: 8. This CDR3 has 16 residues. The CDR3: CASSLGSSGRTHEQYF. The CDR3 nucleotides are TGCGCCAGCAGCTTGGGATCTAGCGGGAGAACACACGAGCAGTACTTC.

This clone was found once. J is TRBJ1-5 and V is TRBV27; weak D call: TRBD1 (6 bases). V was trimmed by 2 bases and J by 4 bases, leaving 9 bases between them. Germline V lookup: CDR1 MNHEY, CDR2 SMNVEV (reference sequence). The CDR3 length is 14 residues. CDR3 in DNA: TGTGCCAGCAGTTTAGGGGGCAGAAATCAGCCCCAGCATTTT. This gives the protein CASSLGGRNQPQHF.

The chain combines TRBV6-5 with TRBJ1-1, with 7 positions matching TRBD1. From germline, CDR1 is MNHEY and CDR2 SVGAGI. V lost 5 bases to trimming and J lost 10 bases; unmatched junction nucleotides: 10. The CDR3 totals 13 residues. CDR3 sequence reads: CASSPGTELRAFF. The CDR3, as DNA: TGTGCCAGCAGTCCCGGGACAGAGCTTCGAGCTTTCTTT.

This chain connects TRBV3-1 (or the pseudogene TRBV3-2) to TRBJ1-2; D perhaps matches TRBD1 (6 bases). CDR1 is LGHDT and CDR2 is YNNKEL in the germline V gene (reference sequence). The CDR3 has 14 residues. V was shortened by 3 bases and J by 2 bases, with 10 bases between the two germline ends. This chain's CDR3 is CASSQEQGNYGYTF. The DNA for the CDR3 is TGTGCCAGCAGCCAGGAACAGGGAAACTATGGCTACACCTTC.

In its sample, this clone was seen a few times. V is TRBV19 and J is TRBJ1-2, with D tentatively TRBD1 (5 bases). The V gene lost 5 bases and the J gene lost 5 bases, with 9 bases spanning the gap. Germline V lookup: CDR1 LNHDA, CDR2 SQIVND (reference sequence). This CDR3 spans 12 amino acids. Here the CDR3 reads CASSWGRYGYTF. The DNA for the CDR3 is TGTGCCAGTAGTTGGGGCCGGTATGGCTACACCTTC.

This sequence joins TRBV6-5 and TRBJ2-2; maybe TRBD1 (6 bases). Germline CDR1 reads MNHEY; CDR2 reads SVGAGI. V was cut by 2 bases and J by 0 bases, with 10 bases left in between. The CDR3 is 16 amino acids. The CDR3 region is CASSYQGTPNTGELFF. The CDR3 DNA follows: TGTGCCAGCAGTTACCAGGGGACACCGAACACCGGGGAGCTGTTTTTT.

The chain carries TRBV5-1 and TRBJ1-5; D might be TRBD1 (5 bases). CDR1 and CDR2 from the germline V gene are SGHRS and YFSETQ. The V end was cut by 0 bases, the J end by 10 bases, with 17 bases between. The CDR3 is 15 amino acids. The CDR3 loop is CASSLGQGTLEPQHF. For the CDR3, the DNA is TGCGCCAGCAGCTTGGGGCAGGGTACCTTGGAACCCCAGCATTTT.